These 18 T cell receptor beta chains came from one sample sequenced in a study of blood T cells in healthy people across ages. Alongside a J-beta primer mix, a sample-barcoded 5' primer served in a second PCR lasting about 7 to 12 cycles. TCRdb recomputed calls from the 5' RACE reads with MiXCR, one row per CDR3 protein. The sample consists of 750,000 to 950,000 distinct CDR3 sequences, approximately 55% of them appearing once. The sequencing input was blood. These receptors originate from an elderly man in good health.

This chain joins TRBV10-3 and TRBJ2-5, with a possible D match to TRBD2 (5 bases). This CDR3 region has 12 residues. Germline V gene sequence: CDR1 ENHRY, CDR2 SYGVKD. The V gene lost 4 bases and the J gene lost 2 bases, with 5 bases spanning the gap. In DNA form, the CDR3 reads TGTGCCATCAGTGCGGGGCAAGAGACCCAGTACTTC. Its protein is CAISAGQETQYF.

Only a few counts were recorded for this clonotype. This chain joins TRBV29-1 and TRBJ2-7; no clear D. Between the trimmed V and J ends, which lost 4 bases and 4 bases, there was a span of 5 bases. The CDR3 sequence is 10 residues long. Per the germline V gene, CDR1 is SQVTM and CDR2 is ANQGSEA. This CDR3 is CSVVSYEQYF. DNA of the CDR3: TGCAGCGTTGTATCTTACGAGCAGTACTTC.

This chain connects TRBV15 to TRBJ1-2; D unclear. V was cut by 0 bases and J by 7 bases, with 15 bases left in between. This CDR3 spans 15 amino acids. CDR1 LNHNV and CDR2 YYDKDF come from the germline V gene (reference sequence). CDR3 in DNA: TGTGCCACCAGCAGAGAAAGAACCAGCGGCAGTGGCTACACCTTC. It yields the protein CATSRERTSGSGYTF.

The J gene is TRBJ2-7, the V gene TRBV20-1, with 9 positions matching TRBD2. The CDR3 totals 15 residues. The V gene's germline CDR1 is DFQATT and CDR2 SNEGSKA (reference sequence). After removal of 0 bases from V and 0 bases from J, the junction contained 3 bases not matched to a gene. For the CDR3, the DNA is TGCAGTGCTAGAGATCGTAGCGGGAGCTCCTACGAGCAGTACTTC. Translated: CSARDRSGSSYEQYF.

The CDR3 sequence is CSARWRYEQYF. The CDR3 DNA reads TGCAGTGCTAGATGGCGCTACGAGCAGTACTTC. V is TRBV20-1 and J is TRBJ2-7; D ambiguous. This CDR3 has 11 residues. From germline, CDR1 is DFQATT and CDR2 SNEGSKA (reference sequence). Between the trimmed V and J ends, which lost 2 bases and 3 bases, there was a span of 5 bases.

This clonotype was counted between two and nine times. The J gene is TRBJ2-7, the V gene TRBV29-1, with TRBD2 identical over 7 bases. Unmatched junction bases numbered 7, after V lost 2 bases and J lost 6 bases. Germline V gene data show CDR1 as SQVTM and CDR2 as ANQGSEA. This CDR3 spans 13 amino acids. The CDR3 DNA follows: TGCAGCGTTGAAAGCGGGGTCTGGAGCGAGCAGTACTTC. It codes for CSVESGVWSEQYF.

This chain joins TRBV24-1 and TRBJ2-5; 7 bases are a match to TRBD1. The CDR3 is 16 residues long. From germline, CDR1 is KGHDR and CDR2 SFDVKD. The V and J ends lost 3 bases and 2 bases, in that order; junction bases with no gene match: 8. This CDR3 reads CATSDPTGTEQETQYF. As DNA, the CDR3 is TGTGCCACCAGTGATCCGACGGGGACAGAGCAAGAGACCCAGTACTTC.

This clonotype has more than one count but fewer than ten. The CDR3 reads CASSATGGDEKLFF. The CDR3 DNA reads as TGTGCCAGCAGTGCTACGGGCGGGGATGAAAAACTGTTTTTT. The V call is TRBV28, the J call TRBJ1-4; D gene ambiguous. Trimming removed 5 bases at V and 6 bases at J, with 13 bases between. CDR3 length: 14 residues. In germline, CDR1 is MDHEN, CDR2 SYDVKM.

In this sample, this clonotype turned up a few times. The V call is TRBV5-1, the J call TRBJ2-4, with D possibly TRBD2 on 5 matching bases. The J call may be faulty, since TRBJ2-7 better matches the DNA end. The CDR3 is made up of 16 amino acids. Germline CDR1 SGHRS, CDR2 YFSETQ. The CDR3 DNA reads TGCGCCAGCAGCCCCGGGAACCTAGTCCCATCCTACGAGCAGTACTTC. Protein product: CASSPGNLVPSYEQYF.

CDR3 sequence reads: CASSEIEQTQPQHF. CDR3 coding DNA: TGTGCCAGCAGTGAAATTGAGCAGACTCAGCCCCAGCATTTT. The chain has TRBV2 and TRBJ1-5; no reliable D call. V shed 2 bases and J shed 6 bases, with 11 bases lying between them. Germline CDR1 reads SNHLY; CDR2 reads FYNNEI. The CDR3 loop spans 14 amino acids.

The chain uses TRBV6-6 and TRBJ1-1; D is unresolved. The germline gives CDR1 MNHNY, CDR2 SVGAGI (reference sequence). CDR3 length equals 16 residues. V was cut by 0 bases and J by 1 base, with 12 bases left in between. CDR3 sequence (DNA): TGTGCCAGCAGTTACTCGACCGCAGGTACGAACACTGAAGCTTTCTTT. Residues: CASSYSTAGTNTEAFF.

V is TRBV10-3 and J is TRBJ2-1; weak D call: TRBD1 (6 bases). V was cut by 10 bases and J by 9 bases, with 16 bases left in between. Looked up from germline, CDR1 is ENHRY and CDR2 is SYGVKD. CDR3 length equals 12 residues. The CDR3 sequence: CATNRAESEQFF. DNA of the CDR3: TGTGCCACCAACAGGGCGGAGAGTGAGCAGTTCTTC.

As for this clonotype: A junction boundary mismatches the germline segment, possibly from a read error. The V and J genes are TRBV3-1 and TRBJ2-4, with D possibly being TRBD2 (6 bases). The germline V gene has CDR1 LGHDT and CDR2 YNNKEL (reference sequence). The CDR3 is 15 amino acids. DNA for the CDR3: TGTGCGAGCAGCCAAGGGGACTCCCGGTGGGACATTCAGTACTTC. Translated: CASSQGDSRWDIQYF.

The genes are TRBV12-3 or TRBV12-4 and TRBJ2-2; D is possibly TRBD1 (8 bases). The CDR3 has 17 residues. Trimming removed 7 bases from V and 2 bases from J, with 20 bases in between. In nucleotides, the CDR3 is TGTGCCAGCACGACGCAGCGGGGACAGGTCAACACCGGGGAGCTGTTTTTT. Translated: CASTTQRGQVNTGELFF.

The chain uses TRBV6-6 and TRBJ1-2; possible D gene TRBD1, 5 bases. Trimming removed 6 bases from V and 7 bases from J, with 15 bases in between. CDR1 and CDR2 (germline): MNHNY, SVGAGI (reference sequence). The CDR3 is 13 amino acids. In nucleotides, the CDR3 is TGTGCCAGCAGGGATGAGGGACGCTGTGGCTACACCTTC. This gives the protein CASRDEGRCGYTF.

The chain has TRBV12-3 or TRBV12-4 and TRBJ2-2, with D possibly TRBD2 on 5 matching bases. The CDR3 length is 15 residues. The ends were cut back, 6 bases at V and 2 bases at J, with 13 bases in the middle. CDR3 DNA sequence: TGTGCCAGCAGGCTAGCCGGGTCTAACACCGGGGAGCTGTTTTTT. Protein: CASRLAGSNTGELFF.

CDR3 nucleotide sequence: TGCAGCGGGGACAGGGGAAGAGAGCAGTTCTTC. Its translation: CSGDRGREQFF. The chain has TRBV29-1 and TRBJ2-1; 10 bases match TRBD1. The CDR3 has 11 amino acids. Germline CDR1 reads SQVTM; CDR2 reads ANQGSEA. V shed 7 bases and J 10 bases; nucleotides not matched to a gene: 4.

CDR3 loop: CASSHMDRGGTQYF. CDR3 bases: TGTGCCAGCAGCCACATGGACCGGGGTGGGACCCAGTACTTC. The gene calls are TRBV12-3 or TRBV12-4 and TRBJ2-5, with D possibly being TRBD2 (5 bases). The CDR3 length is 14 residues. Between the trimmed V and J ends, which lost 6 bases and 7 bases, there was a span of 18 bases.